This T cell receptor (beta chain) was documented in a study of CD8+ T cells in alopecia areata (dated by TCRdb to the late 2010s). General notes on the study: Treated patients were enrolled in an open-label pilot trial of oral tofacitinib, 5 to 10 mg twice daily, for moderate-to-severe alopecia areata. Tofacitinib was administered for 6 to 18 months, and 6 months of follow-up off drug were then conducted to assess delayed response and recurrence. The study used high-throughput TCRbeta sequencing to examine T cell clonal expansion in alopecia areata, in both the C3H/HeJ mouse model and human patients. On the human side, TCRbeta sequencing was run on scalp tissue and on sorted CD4+ and CD8+ peripheral blood T cells from healthy controls and from alopecia areata patients with either patchy or totalis/universalis disease. Biopsies were taken from tofacitinib-treated patients at baseline and again at 4 and 24 weeks into treatment, and several of those patients also had a later scalp biopsy. Clonality in the scalp was compared among normal scalp (n=4), patchy alopecia areata scalp (n=8), and alopecia totalis/universalis scalp (n=8). RNA was extracted with the PAXgene miRNA kit for fixed scalp, the miRNeasy kit for PBMCs, and the RNeasy kit for mouse skin. TCRbeta CDR3 regions were amplified by immunoSEQ multiplex PCR using 35 Vbeta forward and 13 Jbeta reverse primers. What the study reported, not specific to this receptor: Resident alphabeta T cells in normal human skin are also sequenced, complicating scalp TCR repertoire analysis, unlike mouse skin dominated by gammadelta T cells. Compared with mice, TCR sequences shared between patients were less clear, possibly partly because of HLA diversity across the patient population. Lesional scalp, especially in alopecia totalis/universalis, showed higher clonality and more expanded CD8+ clones than normal scalp, suggesting antigenic drive.

Library preparation was by the immunoSEQ multiplex PCR assay. To provide template for TCR sequencing, every sample had RNA extracted and reverse transcribed into cDNA. First-strand cDNA was synthesized with SuperScript III using a 2:1 mix of oligo-dT and random hexamers. A synthetic immune receptor repertoire was used to gauge amplification bias, and whatever bias remained was removed computationally. Concerning the study's data processing: After raw reads were preprocessed to remove errors, the CDR3 was defined following IMGT conventions as running from the conserved cysteine to phenylalanine. Clonality was calculated as 1 minus Shannon entropy normalized by log2 of the number of productive unique TCRs. Scalp TCRbeta sequences were cross-referenced with sorted blood CD4 and CD8 repertoires so that the CD4 or CD8 identity of scalp clones could be inferred. In its TCRdb copy, this immuneACCESS table keeps in-frame sequences only and misses some clones. Where compared with another copy, unresolved V genes explain less than half of these, and the others have no known cause. D and trimming come from the DNA, and the V and J calls and clone size come from that table. This sample has 110,000 to 150,000 clones in its table, and about three fifths of those were observed once. The top ten clones comprise around 6% of the sample.

The sample's time point, from its label and the paper: baseline before oral tofacitinib. From alopecia areata patients, peripheral blood was collected along with lesional scalp punch biopsies. PBMCs were isolated by density centrifugation and stained for CD3, CD4 and CD8, and CD4+ and CD8+ T cells were sorted on a FACSAria. A word on this clone: Its target antigen remains unknown. No much larger clonotype is one base removed from it; base qualities were not supplied.

The sample was CD4+ T cells sorted from blood, taken at week 0. The receptor's source is a human donor with alopecia areata.

The CDR3 sequence is CAWDRRDQPQHF. The sequenced DNA is TGTGCCTGGGACAGGCGGGACCAGCCCCAGCATTTT. Rearrangement joined TRBV30 to TRBJ1-5; a tentative D match to TRBD1 spans 6 bases. Deletion took 5 bases off V and 7 bases off J, with a span of 12 bases between the germline ends. CDR1 GTSNPN and CDR2 SVGIG were looked up in the germline V gene (reference sequence). There are 12 amino acids in the CDR3, from cysteine to phenylalanine inclusive. The read is trimmed to its CDR3 DNA, 36 bases read in frame from base 1.